A selection of T cell receptor beta chains follows, all from one sample in a study of blood T cell repertoires in COVID-19. Produced via immunoSEQ multiplex PCR; TCRdb's table is partial and in-frame only. Among tens of thousands of clones listed, 70% to 90% were seen once. The specimen was peripheral blood. The receptors derive from a woman aged 80 or older with COVID-19, enrolled during active disease. The CDR3 runs from the conserved cysteine through the conserved F or W. The D gene is left open where the match is weak. For some rows the clone size is stated as once, few or many, or as a class when expanded; others skip it.

d_call | j_call | clone_size | v_call | cdr3_nt | cdr3_aa
TRBD1 | TRBJ1-2 | NA | TRBV29-1 | TGCAGCGACGGGACAGTCAACTATGGCTACACCTTC | CSDGTVNYGYTF
TRBD2 | TRBJ2-3 | NA | TRBV5-1 | TGCGCCAGCAGCTTGGGGACTAGCGGGACCCAATGGCGAGATACGCAGTATTTT | CASSLGTSGTQWRDTQYF
TRBD1 | TRBJ1-2 | NA | TRBV15 | TGTGCCACCAGCAGAGAAAGGACAGGGGCGGGCTACACCTTC | CATSRERTGAGYTF
TRBD1 | TRBJ1-5 | NA | TRBV28 | TGTGCCAGCAGTGAACAGGGGGGGAGGTGGGGCAATCAGCCCCAGCATTTT | CASSEQGGRWGNQPQHF
NA | TRBJ2-2 | NA | TRBV4-3 | TGCGCCAGCAGCCAAACGACTGTGACGTACACCGGGGAGCTGTTTTTT | CASSQTTVTYTGELFF
TRBD1 | TRBJ2-3 | NA | TRBV7-2 | TGTGCCAGCAGCCCCCTCCAGGGGGCAACAGATACGCAGTATTTT | CASSPLQGATDTQYF
NA | TRBJ1-3 | NA | TRBV2 | TGTGCCAGCAGGCCTACAGGGACTGGAAACACCATATATTTT | CASRPTGTGNTIYF
NA | TRBJ1-2 | NA | TRBV28 | TGTGCCATACACAGGAATAGCTACACCTTC | CAIHRNSYTF
TRBD1 | TRBJ1-2 | NA | TRBV5-5 | TGTGCCAGCAGCTTGGTGACAGGGACTAACTATGGCTACACCTTC | CASSLVTGTNYGYTF
TRBD1 | TRBJ2-1 | few | TRBV7-9 | TGTGCCAGCAGCCCGGGACAGGGCCCTAACAATGAGCAGTTCTTC | CASSPGQGPNNEQFF
TRBD1 | TRBJ1-3 | few | TRBV29-1 | TGCAGCGTTGTTCCAGGGACAGGGGACCCTGGAAACACCATATATTTT | CSVVPGTGDPGNTIYF
NA | TRBJ1-1 | NA | TRBV11-2 | TGTGCCAGCAGATCGATCCAGGCTGAAGCTTTCTTT | CASRSIQAEAFF
NA | TRBJ2-7 | NA | TRBV5-1 | TGCGCCAGCAGCCCGACTCAATCTCCTAGCGAGCAGTACTTC | CASSPTQSPSEQYF
NA | TRBJ2-1 | NA | TRBV7-6 | TGTGCCAGCAGATACCATAGCGGCTACTCCTACAATGAGCAGTTCTTC | CASRYHSGYSYNEQFF
NA | TRBJ1-5 | NA | TRBV9 | TGTGCCAGCAGCGCAACAGGGTGGGGACAGCCCCAGCATTTT | CASSATGWGQPQHF
TRBD1 | TRBJ1-1 | once | TRBV6-5 | TGTGCCAGCAGTTACAAGACAGGGGGTAACACTGAAGCTTTCTTT | CASSYKTGGNTEAFF
TRBD1 | TRBJ2-5 | NA | TRBV15 | TGTGCCACCAGCAGGGGGACAGGGAATCGGGAGACCCAGTACTTC | CATSRGTGNRETQYF
TRBD2 | TRBJ2-3 | once | TRBV14 | TGTGCCAGCAGCCAAGATCGGGTAGCGGGGTATCAAGATACGCAGTATTTT | CASSQDRVAGYQDTQYF
NA | TRBJ1-5 | NA | TRBV24-1 | TGTGCCACCAGTAGCGGGAATATCTTTCAGCCCCAGCATTTT | CATSSGNIFQPQHF
TRBD2 | TRBJ2-1 | NA | TRBV7-3 | TGTGCCAGCAGCTTAAGACCTAGCGGTTCCTACAATGAGCAGTTCTTC | CASSLRPSGSYNEQFF
NA | TRBJ2-7 | NA | TRBV4-2 | TGTGCCAGCAGCCTCATCGAATCTCAGCGCGGGGACCTCTACGAGCAGTACTTC | CASSLIESQRGDLYEQYF
NA | TRBJ1-6 | NA | TRBV5-6 | TGTGCCAGCAGCTTGTGGGGACTCCTCAAATCTTCACCCCTCCACTTT | CASSLWGLLKSSPLHF
NA | TRBJ2-7 | once | TRBV11-3 | TGTGCCAGCAGCTCTGGACTGCCCCCCTACGAGCAGTACTTC | CASSSGLPPYEQYF
NA | TRBJ2-7 | NA | TRBV5-4 | TGTGCCAGCAGCTTGGACAGGCTGAGCTCCTACGAGCAGTACTTC | CASSLDRLSSYEQYF
TRBD2 | TRBJ2-7 | NA | TRBV2 | TGTGCCAGCAGTGCCTCCCCAGCGGGAGTAGGGTTTGGGCAGTACTTC | CASSASPAGVGFGQYF
TRBD1 | TRBJ2-3 | NA | TRBV19 | TGTGCCAGTAGTGGACAGGGAAAGCGATCCGATACGCAGTATTTT | CASSGQGKRSDTQYF
TRBD2 | TRBJ2-1 | NA | TRBV7-3 | TGTGCCAGCAGCTTAAGCGGGAGCTCCTACAATGAGCAGTTCTTC | CASSLSGSSYNEQFF
NA | TRBJ2-1 | NA | TRBV9 | TGTGCCAGCAGCGTAGGCGGGGAGCAGTTCTTC | CASSVGGEQFF
TRBD2 | TRBJ2-3 | NA | TRBV24-1 | TGTGCCACCAGTCTCAGCGGGAGGGCTTTACGGGGGGATACGCAGTATTTT | CATSLSGRALRGDTQYF
NA | TRBJ2-1 | NA | TRBV5-4 | TGTGCCAGCAGCACCAGGGACTACAATGAGCAGTTCTTC | CASSTRDYNEQFF
NA | TRBJ1-3 | NA | TRBV19 | TGTGCCAGTAGTACCCCAGGATCGGCTGGAAACACCATATATTTT | CASSTPGSAGNTIYF
NA | TRBJ2-1 | once | TRBV14 | TGTGCCAGCAGCCACCCAGCGAGGAGCTCCTACAATGAGCAGTTCTTC | CASSHPARSSYNEQFF
TRBD2 | TRBJ2-1 | NA | TRBV6-4 | TGTGCCAGCAGTGACTGGCTAGCGGGAGTTAATGAGCAGTTCTTC | CASSDWLAGVNEQFF
NA | TRBJ1-1 | NA | TRBV12-3/TRBV12-4 | TGTGCCAGCAGTTTACTGGCGGCAGGGGAAGCTTTCTTT | CASSLLAAGEAFF